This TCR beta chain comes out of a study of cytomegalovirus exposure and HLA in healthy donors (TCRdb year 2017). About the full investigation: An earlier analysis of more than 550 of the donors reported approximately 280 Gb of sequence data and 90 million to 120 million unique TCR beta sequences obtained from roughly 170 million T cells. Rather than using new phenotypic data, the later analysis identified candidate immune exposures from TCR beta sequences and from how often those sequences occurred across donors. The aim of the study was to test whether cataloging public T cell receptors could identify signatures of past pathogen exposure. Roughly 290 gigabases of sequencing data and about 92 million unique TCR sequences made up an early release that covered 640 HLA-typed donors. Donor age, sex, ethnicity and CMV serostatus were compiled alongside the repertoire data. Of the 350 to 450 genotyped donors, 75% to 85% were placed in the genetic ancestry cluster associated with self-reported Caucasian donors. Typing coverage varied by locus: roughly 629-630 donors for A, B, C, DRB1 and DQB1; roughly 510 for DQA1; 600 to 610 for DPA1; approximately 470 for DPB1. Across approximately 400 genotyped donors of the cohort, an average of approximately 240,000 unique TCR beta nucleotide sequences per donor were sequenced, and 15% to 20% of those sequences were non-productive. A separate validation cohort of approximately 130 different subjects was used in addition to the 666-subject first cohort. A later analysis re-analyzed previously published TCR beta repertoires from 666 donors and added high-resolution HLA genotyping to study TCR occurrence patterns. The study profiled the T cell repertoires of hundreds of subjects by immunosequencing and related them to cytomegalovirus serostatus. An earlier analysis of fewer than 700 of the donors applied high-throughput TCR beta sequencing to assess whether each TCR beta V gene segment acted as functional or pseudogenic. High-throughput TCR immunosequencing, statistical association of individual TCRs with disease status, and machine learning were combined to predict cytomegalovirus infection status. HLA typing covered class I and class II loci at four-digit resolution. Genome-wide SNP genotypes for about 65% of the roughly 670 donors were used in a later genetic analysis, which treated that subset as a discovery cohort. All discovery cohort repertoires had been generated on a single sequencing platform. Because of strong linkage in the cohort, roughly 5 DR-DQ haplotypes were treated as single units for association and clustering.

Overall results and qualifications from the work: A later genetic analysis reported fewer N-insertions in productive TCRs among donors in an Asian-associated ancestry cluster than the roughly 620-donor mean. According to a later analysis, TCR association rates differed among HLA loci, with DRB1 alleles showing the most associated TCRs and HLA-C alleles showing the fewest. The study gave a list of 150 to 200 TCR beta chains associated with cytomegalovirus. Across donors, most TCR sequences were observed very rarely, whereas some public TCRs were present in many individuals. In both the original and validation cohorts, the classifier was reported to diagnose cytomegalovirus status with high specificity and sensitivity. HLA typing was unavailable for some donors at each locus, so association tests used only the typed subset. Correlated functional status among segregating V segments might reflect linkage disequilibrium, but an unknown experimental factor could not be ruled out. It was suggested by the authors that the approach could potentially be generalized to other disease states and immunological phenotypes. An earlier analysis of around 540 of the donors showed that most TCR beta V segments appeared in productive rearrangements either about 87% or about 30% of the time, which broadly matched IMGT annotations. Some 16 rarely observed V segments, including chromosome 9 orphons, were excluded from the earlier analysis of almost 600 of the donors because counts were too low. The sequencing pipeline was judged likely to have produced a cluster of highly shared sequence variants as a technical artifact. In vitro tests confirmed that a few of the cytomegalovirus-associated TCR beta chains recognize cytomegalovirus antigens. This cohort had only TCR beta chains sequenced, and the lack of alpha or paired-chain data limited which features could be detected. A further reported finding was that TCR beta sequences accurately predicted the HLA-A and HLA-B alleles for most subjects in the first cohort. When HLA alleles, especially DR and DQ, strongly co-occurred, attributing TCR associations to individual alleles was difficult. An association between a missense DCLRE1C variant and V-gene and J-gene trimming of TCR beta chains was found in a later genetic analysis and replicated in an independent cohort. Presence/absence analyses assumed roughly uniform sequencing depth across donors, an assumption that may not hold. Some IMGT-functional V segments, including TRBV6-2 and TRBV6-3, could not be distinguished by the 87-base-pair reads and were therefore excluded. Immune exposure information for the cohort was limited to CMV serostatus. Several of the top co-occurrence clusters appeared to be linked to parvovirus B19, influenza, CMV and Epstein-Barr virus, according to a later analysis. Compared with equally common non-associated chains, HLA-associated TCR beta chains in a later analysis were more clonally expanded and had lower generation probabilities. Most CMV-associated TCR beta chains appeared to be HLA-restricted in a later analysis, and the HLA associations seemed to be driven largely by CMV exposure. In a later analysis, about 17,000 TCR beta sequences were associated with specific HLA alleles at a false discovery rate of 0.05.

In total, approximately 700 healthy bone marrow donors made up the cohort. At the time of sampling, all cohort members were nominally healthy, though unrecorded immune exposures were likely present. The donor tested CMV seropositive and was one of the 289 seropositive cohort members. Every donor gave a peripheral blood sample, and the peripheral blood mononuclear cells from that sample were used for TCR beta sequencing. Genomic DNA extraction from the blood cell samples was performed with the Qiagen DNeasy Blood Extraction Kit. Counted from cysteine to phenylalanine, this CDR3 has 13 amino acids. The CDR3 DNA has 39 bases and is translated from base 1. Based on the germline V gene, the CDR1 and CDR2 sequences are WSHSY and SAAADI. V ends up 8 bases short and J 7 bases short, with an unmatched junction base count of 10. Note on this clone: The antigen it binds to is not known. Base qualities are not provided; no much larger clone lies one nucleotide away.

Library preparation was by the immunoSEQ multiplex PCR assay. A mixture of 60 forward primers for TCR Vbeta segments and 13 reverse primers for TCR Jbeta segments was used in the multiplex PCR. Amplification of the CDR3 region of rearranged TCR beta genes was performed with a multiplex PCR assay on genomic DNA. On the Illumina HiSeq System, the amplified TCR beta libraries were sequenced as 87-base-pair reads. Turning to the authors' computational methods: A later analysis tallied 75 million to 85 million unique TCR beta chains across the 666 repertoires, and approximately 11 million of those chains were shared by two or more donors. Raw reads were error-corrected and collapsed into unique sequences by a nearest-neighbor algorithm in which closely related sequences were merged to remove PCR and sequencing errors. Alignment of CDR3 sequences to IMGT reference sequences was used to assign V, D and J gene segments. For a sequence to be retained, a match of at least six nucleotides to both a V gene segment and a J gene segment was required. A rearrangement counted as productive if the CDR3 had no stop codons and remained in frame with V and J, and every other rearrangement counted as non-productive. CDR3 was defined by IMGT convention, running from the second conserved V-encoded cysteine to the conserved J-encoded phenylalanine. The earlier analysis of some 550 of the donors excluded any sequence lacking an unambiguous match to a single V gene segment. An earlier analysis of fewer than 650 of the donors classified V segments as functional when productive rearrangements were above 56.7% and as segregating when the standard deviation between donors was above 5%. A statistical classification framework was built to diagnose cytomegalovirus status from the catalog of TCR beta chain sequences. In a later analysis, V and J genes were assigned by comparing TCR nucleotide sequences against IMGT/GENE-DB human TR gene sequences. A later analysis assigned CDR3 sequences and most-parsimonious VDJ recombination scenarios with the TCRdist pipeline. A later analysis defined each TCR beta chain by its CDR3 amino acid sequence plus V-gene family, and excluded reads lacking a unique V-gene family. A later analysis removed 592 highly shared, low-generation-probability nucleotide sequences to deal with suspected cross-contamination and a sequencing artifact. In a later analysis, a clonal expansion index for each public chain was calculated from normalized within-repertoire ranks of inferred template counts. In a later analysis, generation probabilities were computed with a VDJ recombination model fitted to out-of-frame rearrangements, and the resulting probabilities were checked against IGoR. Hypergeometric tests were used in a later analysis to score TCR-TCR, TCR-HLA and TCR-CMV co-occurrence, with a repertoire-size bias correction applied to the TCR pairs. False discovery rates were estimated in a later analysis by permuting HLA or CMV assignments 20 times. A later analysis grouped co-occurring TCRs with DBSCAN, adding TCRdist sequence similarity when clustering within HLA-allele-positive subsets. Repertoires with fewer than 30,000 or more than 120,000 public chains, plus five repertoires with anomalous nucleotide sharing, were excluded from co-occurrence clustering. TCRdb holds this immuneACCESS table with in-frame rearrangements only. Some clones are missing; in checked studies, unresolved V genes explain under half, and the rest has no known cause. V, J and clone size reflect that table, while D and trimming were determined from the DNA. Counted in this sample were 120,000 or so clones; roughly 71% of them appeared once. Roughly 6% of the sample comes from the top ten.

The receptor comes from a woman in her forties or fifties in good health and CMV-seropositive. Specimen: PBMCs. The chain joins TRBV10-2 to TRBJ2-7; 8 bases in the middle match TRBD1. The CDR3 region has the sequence CASDRGDTMEQYF. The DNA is TGCGCCAGCGACAGGGGAGACACCATGGAGCAGTACTTC.